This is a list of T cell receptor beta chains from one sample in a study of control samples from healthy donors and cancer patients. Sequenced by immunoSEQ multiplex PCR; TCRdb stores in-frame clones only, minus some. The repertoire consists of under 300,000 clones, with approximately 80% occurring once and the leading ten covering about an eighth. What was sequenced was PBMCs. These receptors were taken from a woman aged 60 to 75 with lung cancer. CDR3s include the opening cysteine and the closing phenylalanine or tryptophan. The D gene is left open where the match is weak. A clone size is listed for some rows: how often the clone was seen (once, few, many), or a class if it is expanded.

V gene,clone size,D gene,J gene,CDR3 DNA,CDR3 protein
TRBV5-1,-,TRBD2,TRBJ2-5,TGCGCCAGCAGCTTGGGTAGCGGGGTACAAGAGACCCAGTACTTC,CASSLGSGVQETQYF
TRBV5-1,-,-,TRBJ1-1,TGCGCCAGCAGCATGGGCGGAGGCTTCTCTTCTGAAGCTTTCTTT,CASSMGGGFSSEAFF
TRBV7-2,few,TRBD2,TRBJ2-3,TGTGCCAGCAGCTTAGCTAGCGGGGGAGCAGATACGCAGTATTTT,CASSLASGGADTQYF
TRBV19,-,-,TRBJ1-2,TGTGCCAGTAGCCCGGTTGCTAACTATGGCTACACCTTC,CASSPVANYGYTF
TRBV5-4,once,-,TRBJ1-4,TGTGCCAGCAGCTTATCCTTAGGGGCAACTAATGAAAAACTGTTTTTT,CASSLSLGATNEKLFF
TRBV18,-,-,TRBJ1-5,TGTGCCAGCTCCCCCGGGACTAGCAATCAGCCCCAGCATTTT,CASSPGTSNQPQHF
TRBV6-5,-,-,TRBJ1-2,TGTGCCAGCAGTACCCCGGGATCCCACGGGGGCTACACCTTC,CASSTPGSHGGYTF
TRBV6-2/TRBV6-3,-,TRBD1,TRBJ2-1,TGTGCCAGCAGTTTCCGACAGGGGGGGTATAATGAGCAGTTCTTC,CASSFRQGGYNEQFF
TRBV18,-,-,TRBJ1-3,TGTGCCAGCTCAGCCGGGTCTGGAAACACCATATATTTT,CASSAGSGNTIYF
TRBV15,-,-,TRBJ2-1,TGTGCCACCAGCAGAGCGATGTACAATGAGCAGTTCTTC,CATSRAMYNEQFF